The present entry profiles one T cell receptor beta chain with its context. This sample was taken from a study of blood T cell repertoires in COVID-19. At the level of the study: Samples representing acute and convalescent COVID-19 were sourced from the United States, Italy and Spain. Sample material is recorded as cDNA or gDNA derived from T cells, B-cell-depleted T cells, or PBMCs.

The CDR3 is 15 residues long. V was clipped by 5 bases and J by 6 bases; unmatched bases: 5. CDR1 is LNHDA and CDR2 is SQIVND in the germline V gene (reference sequence). The assay was immunoSEQ multiplex PCR, and TCRdb's table has in-frame clones only and misses some. The sample includes about 240,000 clones, about 85% of them seen just once. This sequence was found in a man in his sixties who had recovered from COVID-19. J is TRBJ1-6 and V is TRBV19, with 9 bases identical to TRBD1. Sequencing input: peripheral blood. This CDR3 is CASSVGQGINSPLHF. CDR3 in DNA: TGTGCCAGTAGTGTCGGACAGGGGATTAATTCACCCCTCCACTTT.